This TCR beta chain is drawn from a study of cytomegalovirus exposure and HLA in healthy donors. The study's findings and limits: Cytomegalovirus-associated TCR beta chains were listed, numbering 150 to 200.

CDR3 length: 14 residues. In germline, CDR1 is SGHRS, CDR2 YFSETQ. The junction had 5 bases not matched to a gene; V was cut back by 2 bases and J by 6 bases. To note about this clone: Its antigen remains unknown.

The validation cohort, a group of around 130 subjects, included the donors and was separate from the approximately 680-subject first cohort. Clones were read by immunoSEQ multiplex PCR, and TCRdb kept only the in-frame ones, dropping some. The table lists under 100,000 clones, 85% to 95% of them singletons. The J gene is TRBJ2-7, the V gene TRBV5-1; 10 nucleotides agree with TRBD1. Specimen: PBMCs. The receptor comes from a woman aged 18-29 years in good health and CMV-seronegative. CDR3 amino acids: CASSLGQGGGEQYF. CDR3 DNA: TGCGCCAGCAGCTTAGGACAGGGGGGGGGCGAGCAGTACTTC.